What follows are 21 T cell receptor beta chains derived from one specimen sequenced in a study of regulatory T cells in long-lasting Graves disease (dated by TCRdb to the early 2020s). To prepare the library, multiplex PCR was applied. The listed sequencing device is Illumina HiSeq 4000. CDR3 regions were amplified by Arm-PCR with iRepertoire HTBI primers to construct TCR beta libraries. TCRdb cleaned the public reads at Q25 with fastp, built clones with MiXCR and kept in-frame beta chains. CDR3 protein sequences are deduplicated, and each keeps its most common genes and DNA. The sample table contains hundreds of thousands of distinct CDR3 sequences; only one count was recorded for roughly 14% of them. The ten largest clones add up to about 9.1% of the sample. This specimen's time point label, per the study, means: newly diagnosed GD, antithyroid drugs for less than 3 months. For both TCR sequencing and RNA sequencing, RNA was extracted from PBMCs in TRIzol.

This sample was also put to use in a study of T cells in Graves' hyperthyroidism and ophthalmopathy.

Here the sequenced sample was peripheral blood mononuclear cells (PBMCs), taken at new diagnosis, from a patient treated with antithyroid drugs. Every receptor here comes from a young man with Graves disease. Donor details come from another sample of the same person, matched by shared clones.

This chain connects TRBV14 to TRBJ1-1; D call uncertain. The CDR3 consists of 15 residues. V lost 3 bases and J lost 0, with 11 bases in between. Germline V gives CDR1 SGHDN, CDR2 FVKESK. CDR3 coding DNA: TGTGCCAGCAGCCACCTGGGAAGATTGAACACTGAAGCTTTCTTT. This codes for CASSHLGRLNTEAFF.

This clonotype was observed at least ten times. V is TRBV24-1 and J is TRBJ1-1; 7 bases align to TRBD1. Germline V gene lookup returns CDR1 KGHDR and CDR2 SFDVKD. The CDR3 extends over 15 amino acids. The J segment lost 8 bases and the V segment lost 2 bases, leaving 10 bases of the junction unmatched. Here the CDR3 reads CATSDSGQSSCEAFF. The CDR3 nucleotides are TGTGCCACCAGTGATTCGGGACAGTCGTCTTGCGAAGCTTTCTTT.

This clonotype turned up a few times. The V call is TRBV6-1, the J call TRBJ1-5; a weak D match, TRBD1 (5 bases). V shed 4 bases and J shed 0 bases, with 10 bases lying between them. The V gene's germline CDR1 is MNHNS and CDR2 SASEGT. The CDR3 contains 15 residues. The CDR3 reads CASSADSYSNQPQHF. In nucleotides, the CDR3 is TGTGCCAGCAGTGCCGACAGTTATAGCAATCAGCCCCAGCATTTT.

This clonotype was seen only a few times. V and J are TRBV7-9 and TRBJ2-1, with 7 bases fitting TRBD2. This CDR3 is built from 17 residues. The V segment lost 11 bases and the J segment 5 bases; nucleotides outside the gene matches: 21. In germline, CDR1 is SEHNR, CDR2 FQNEAQ (reference sequence). CDR3 amino acids: CASLMAQIPLADNEQFF. The CDR3, as DNA: TGTGCCTCCCTTATGGCTCAGATACCTCTAGCGGACAATGAGCAGTTCTTC.

To note about this clonotype: This may come from a read error, since a much larger clone is one base off. Likely a read error: the CDR3 ends without its conserved phenylalanine or tryptophan. This sequence joins TRBV20-1 and TRBJ2-2; 7 bases are a match to TRBD1. This CDR3 is 13 amino acids long. V was clipped by 4 bases and J by 5 bases; unmatched bases: 4. Germline CDR1 and CDR2: DFQATT and SNEGSKA (reference sequence). CDR3 sequence reads: CSANLQGTGELFS. The CDR3 region has the DNA TGCAGTGCTAACCTACAGGGGACCGGGGAGCTGTTTTCT.

V gene TRBV30 combines with J gene TRBJ1-2; 11 bases agree with TRBD1. Germline V lookup: CDR1 GTSNPN, CDR2 SVGIG (reference sequence). The CDR3 has 17 residues. Here the CDR3 reads CASRRGQGVRESYGYTF. CDR3 bases: TGTGCTTCGAGGAGGGGACAGGGGGTCCGGGAGAGCTATGGCTACACCTTC.

The chain recombines TRBV9 with TRBJ1-1; D ambiguous. CDR1 is SGDLS, CDR2 YYNGEE, per germline. The V gene lost 7 bases and the J gene lost 1 base, with 8 bases spanning the gap. The CDR3 has 12 amino acids. CDR3 loop: CASANRNTEAFF. The DNA of the CDR3 is TGTGCCAGCGCGAATAGGAACACTGAAGCTTTCTTT.

The table lists this clonotype with a few counts. The chain joins TRBV5-5 to TRBJ2-7, with a tentative D call TRBD1 (6 bases). CDR1 is SGHKS, CDR2 YYEKEE, per germline (reference sequence). CDR3 length: 13 residues. V lost 2 bases, J lost 3 bases, and 9 bases lay in between. The CDR3 region is CASSFDRSYEQYF. In DNA form, the CDR3 reads TGTGCCAGCAGCTTCGACAGGAGCTACGAGCAGTACTTC.

This clonotype occurred a few times. This chain links TRBV7-2 with TRBJ2-6; D is unclear. The V gene lost 7 bases and the J gene lost 0 bases, with 7 bases spanning the gap. CDR1 SGHTA and CDR2 FQGNSA come from the germline V gene. CDR3 length: 14 amino acids. The CDR3 DNA reads as TGTGCCAGCACCCTCGGCTCTGGGGCCAACGTCCTGACTTTC. This sequence encodes CASTLGSGANVLTF.

This clonotype was detected only once. Mismatch with germline at one junction end may stem from a read error. The chain is built from TRBV7-3 and TRBJ2-1, with 11 bases lining up with TRBD2. This CDR3 is 16 amino acids long. Per germline, CDR1 SGHTA and CDR2 FQGTGA. CDR3 amino acids: CASSFSGRGSYSEQFF. The CDR3 DNA sequence: TGTGCCAGCAGCTTTAGCGGGAGGGGATCCTACAGTGAGCAGTTCTTC.

This clonotype was recorded at least ten times. The CDR3 region is CASSLRGPLTEAFF. The CDR3 DNA sequence: TGTGCCAGCAGCTTGAGGGGTCCGTTGACTGAAGCTTTCTTT. V is TRBV7-2 and J is TRBJ1-1, with D maybe TRBD1 (5 bases). V was shortened by 3 bases and J by 5 bases, with 13 bases between the two germline ends. The germline V gene encodes CDR1 SGHTA and CDR2 FQGNSA. This CDR3 is 14 amino acids long. Supplemented by reference TRBV7-2 and TRBJ1-1, the full variable domain reads GAGVSQSPSNKVTEKGKDVELRCDPISGHTALYWYRQSLGQGLEFLIYFQGNSAPDKSGLPSDRFSAERTGGSVSTLTIQRTQQEDSAVYLCASSLRGPLTEAFFGQGTRLTVV.

This clonotype was recorded many times. V is TRBV11-2 and J is TRBJ2-4; 10 bases are a match to TRBD2. This CDR3 spans 19 amino acids. V lost 1 base and J lost 0; bases outside the gene matches: 9. Germline assignment: CDR1 SGHAT and CDR2 FQNNGV. The CDR3 region has the DNA TGTGCCAGCAGCTTAGGAAGTCTAGCGGGAGAGTTAGCCAAAAACATTCAGTACTTC. Translated: CASSLGSLAGELAKNIQYF.

The chain recombines TRBV19 with TRBJ2-3, with TRBD2 matching 12 bases. The CDR3 totals 18 residues. Unmatched junction bases numbered 12, after V lost 5 bases and J lost 3 bases. Per germline, CDR1 LNHDA and CDR2 SQIVND (reference sequence). CDR3 in DNA: TGTGCCAGTAGTCGCGGTACTAGCGGGAGGAGGGTTACAGATACGCAGTATTTT. Translation: CASSRGTSGRRVTDTQYF. The entire variable domain, with the rest obtained from reference TRBV19 and TRBJ2-3, is as follows: DGGITQSPKYLFRKEGQNVTLSCEQNLNHDAMYWYRQDPGQGLRLIYYSQIVNDFQKGDIAEGYSVSREKKESFPLTVTSAQKNPTAFYLCASSRGTSGRRVTDTQYFGPGTRLTVL.

The count of this clonotype is one. A much larger clone differs by one base, so this may be a read error. The rearrangement uses TRBV20-1 and TRBJ2-1; D gene unclear. The CDR3 runs to 15 residues. Germline V lookup: CDR1 DFQATT, CDR2 SNEGSKA (reference sequence). V shed 1 base and J shed 8 bases, with 18 bases lying between them. This chain's CDR3 is CSARVRLCGLYEQFF. For the CDR3, the DNA is TGCAGTGCTAGAGTACGTCTTTGCGGATTATATGAGCAGTTCTTC.

This clonotype was counted between two and nine times. This may come from a read error, since a much larger clone is one base off. Written as DNA, the CDR3 is TGTGCCACCACGTTGGAGGCCCCCTCCTACGAGCAGCACTTC. Its translation is CATTLEAPSYEQHF. This sequence joins TRBV2 and TRBJ2-7; tentative D call: TRBD2 (5 bases). This CDR3 comprises 14 residues. Looked up from germline, CDR1 is SNHLY and CDR2 is FYNNEI.

This clonotype has ten or more counts. The chain recombines TRBV5-1 with TRBJ2-7; 9 positions match TRBD2. Losses at the gene ends were 2 bases for V and 7 bases for J; bases not matched to a gene: 13. Germline loops: CDR1 SGHRS, CDR2 YFSETQ. This CDR3 has 16 residues. DNA of the CDR3: TGCGCCAGCAGCTTCAGAGGACTAGCGTCACTGGAGGAGCAGTACTTC. Its protein is CASSFRGLASLEEQYF.

The rearrangement uses TRBV20-1 and TRBJ1-5; no reliable D call. Deletions cut 3 bases from V and 2 bases from J, with 17 bases between. This CDR3 spans 16 amino acids. Per germline, CDR1 DFQATT and CDR2 SNEGSKA (reference sequence). The CDR3 loop reads CSASKTQYEGNQPQHF. CDR3 in DNA: TGCAGTGCTAGTAAAACGCAGTATGAGGGCAATCAGCCCCAGCATTTT.

V usage is TRBV5-1 and J usage is TRBJ2-7; possible D gene TRBD2, 6 bases. Trimming cost V 4 bases and J 3 bases, with 14 bases left between them. The CDR3 loop spans 14 amino acids. Germline V gene sequence: CDR1 SGHRS, CDR2 YFSETQ. The CDR3 sequence is CASSALTSSYEQYF. CDR3 nucleotide sequence: TGCGCCAGCAGCGCACTAACTAGCAGCTACGAGCAGTACTTC.

The table lists this clonotype with a few counts. Compared with germline, one end of the junction differs, possibly owing to a read error. V usage is TRBV7-3 and J usage is TRBJ1-1; TRBD1 agrees at 7 bases. The CDR3 loop spans 15 amino acids. CDR1 and CDR2 (germline): SGHTA, FQGTGA. The CDR3 spells CASSVTGTANTEAFF. In nucleotides, the CDR3 is TGTGCCAGCAGCGTAACCGGGACAGCGAACACTGAAGCTTTCTTT.

This clonotype was seen repeatedly, ten times or more. The V and J genes are TRBV16 and TRBJ2-7; D may be TRBD1 or TRBD2 (5 bases each). Trimming pared 4 bases from V and 1 base from J, leaving 11 bases between. Germline loops: CDR1 KGHSY, CDR2 FQNENV. This CDR3 is built from 14 residues. This chain's CDR3 is CASSRDGSSYEQYF. The CDR3 region has the DNA TGTGCCAGCAGCCGGGACGGAAGTTCCTACGAGCAGTACTTC. Based on the CDR3 plus reference TRBV16 and TRBJ2-7, the full variable domain is GEEVAQTPKHLVRGEGQKAKLYCAPIKGHSYVFWYQQVLKNEFKFLISFQNENVFDETGMPKERFSAKCLPNSPCSLEIQATKLEDSAVYFCASSRDGSSYEQYFGPGTRLTVT.

This chain connects TRBV5-4 to TRBJ2-7; D is possibly TRBD2 (5 bases). CDR3 length: 15 residues. The ends were cut back, 2 bases at V and 0 bases at J, with 12 bases in the middle. Looked up from germline, CDR1 is SGHNT and CDR2 is YYREEE (reference sequence). CDR3 amino acids: CASSFRDLGSYEQYF. The DNA for the CDR3 is TGTGCCAGCAGCTTTCGGGATTTAGGCTCCTACGAGCAGTACTTC.